The 12 T cell receptor beta chains below were found in one sample sequenced in a study of CD8 T cells in ankylosing spondylitis. TCRdb reanalysed the 5' RACE reads using MiXCR and keeps one entry per CDR3 protein. The table lists roughly 140,000 distinct CDR3 sequences, approximately 44% of them singletons. Specimen: synovial fluid, either unsorted or a sorted T cell fraction (not recorded which). The source is a male donor with ankylosing spondylitis.

This clonotype was seen a handful of times. The rearrangement links TRBV7-9 to TRBJ1-1; D perhaps matches TRBD1 (5 bases). Germline V gene sequence: CDR1 SEHNR, CDR2 FQNEAQ (reference sequence). The CDR3 is 15 amino acids. V shed 0 bases and J shed 1 base, with 9 bases lying between them. CDR3 sequence reads: CASSLAVGGNTEAFF. CDR3 sequence (DNA): TGTGCCAGCAGCTTAGCCGTCGGGGGGAACACTGAAGCTTTCTTT.

The chain is built from TRBV5-1 and TRBJ2-2, with D possibly TRBD2 on 6 matching bases. The CDR3 is made up of 16 amino acids. Trimming took 6 bases from V and 5 from J, leaving 20 bases between them. Germline CDR1 reads SGHRS; CDR2 reads YFSETQ. CDR3 DNA sequence: TGCGCCAGCACCCCGGGACTCCATGACGAGACCGGGGAGCTGTTTTTT. Protein sequence: CASTPGLHDETGELFF. Drawing the rest from reference TRBV5-1 and TRBJ2-2, the complete variable domain is KAGVTQTPRYLIKTRGQQVTLSCSPISGHRSVSWYQQTPGQGLQFLFEYFSETQRNKGNFPGRFSGRQFSNSRSEMNVSTLELGDSALYLCASTPGLHDETGELFFGEGSRLTVL.

There are a few counts of this clonotype. The V and J genes are TRBV10-3 and TRBJ2-2; possible D gene TRBD2, 6 bases. Germline CDR1 ENHRY, CDR2 SYGVKD. The CDR3 has 14 residues. V lost 4 bases and J 3 bases, leaving 9 bases between the germline ends. The CDR3 coding sequence is TGTGCCATCAGTGGCAGGGAGGACACCGGGGAGCTGTTTTTT. Residues: CAISGREDTGELFF.

V and J are TRBV25-1 and TRBJ2-3; 8 bases are shared with TRBD2. Germline CDR1 MGHDK, CDR2 SYGVNS. The CDR3 extends over 17 amino acids. The V and J ends lost 1 base and 0 bases, in that order; junction bases with no gene match: 6. For the CDR3, the DNA is TGTGCCAGCAGTGAATTGGCTAGCGGGTCTAGCACAGATACGCAGTATTTT. As protein: CASSELASGSSTDTQYF.

The CDR3 DNA reads TGTGCCAGCAGCTTAGCGACAGCCCTATGGCGAAACACCATATATTTT. Protein sequence: CASSLATALWRNTIYF. The rearrangement joins TRBV7-9 to TRBJ1-3; possibly TRBD1 for D (5 bases). The V gene lost 0 bases and the J gene lost 5 bases, with 14 bases spanning the gap. The CDR3 spans 16 residues. Germline CDR1 SEHNR, CDR2 FQNEAQ (reference sequence).

V and J are TRBV20-1 and TRBJ2-7; 13 nucleotides match TRBD2. The CDR3 has 18 amino acids. The ends lost 6 bases at V and 2 bases at J; junction bases unmatched: 16. Looked up from germline, CDR1 is DFQATT and CDR2 is SNEGSKA (reference sequence). The CDR3 DNA reads TGCAGTGCAAGAAAGACTAGCGGGAGGCCCTCGGGGGCCTACGAGCAGTACTTC. Amino acids: CSARKTSGRPSGAYEQYF.

This clonotype showed up just once. The junction and the germline gene differ at one end; a read error may be behind it. The CDR3 bases are TGTACCAGCTTCATTTTAGGCACAGGGGTCGATACCACCGGGGAGCTGTTTTTT. Its translation: CTSFILGTGVDTTGELFF. The rearrangement uses TRBV12-3 or TRBV12-4 and TRBJ2-2; TRBD1 aligns across 7 bases. The CDR3 has 18 residues.

The chain joins TRBV6-2 or TRBV6-3 to TRBJ2-1; TRBD2 matches at 11 bases. The CDR3 sequence is 16 residues long. V lost 0 bases and J lost 3; bases outside the gene matches: 1. CDR1 and CDR2 from the germline V gene are MNHEY and SVGEGT. The CDR3 DNA follows: TGTGCCAGCAGTTACTCTCTAGCGGGAGGCTACAATGAGCAGTTCTTC. Protein product: CASSYSLAGGYNEQFF.

The chain employs TRBV7-9 and TRBJ2-7; 11 bases are shared with TRBD1. V trimming: 5 bases; J trimming: 6 bases; junction bases outside the gene matches: 12. Looked up from germline, CDR1 is SEHNR and CDR2 is FQNEAQ (reference sequence). There are 16 residues in the CDR3. The CDR3 coding sequence is TGTGCCAGCAGCCTAATCCCGGGACAGGGGGAGGGCGAGCAGTACTTC. As protein: CASSLIPGQGEGEQYF.

This chain connects TRBV5-5 to TRBJ1-2; the D gene is possibly TRBD1 (5 bases). Germline V gene sequence: CDR1 SGHKS, CDR2 YYEKEE (reference sequence). This CDR3 has 13 amino acids. Trimming removed 1 base from V and 4 bases from J, with 8 bases in between. The CDR3 reads CASSLPGSYGYTF. DNA of the CDR3: TGTGCCAGCAGCTTGCCAGGGAGCTATGGCTACACCTTC.

This chain uses TRBV11-2 with TRBJ2-7; 8 nucleotides align to TRBD1. CDR1 is SGHAT and CDR2 is FQNNGV in the germline V gene. The CDR3 totals 15 residues. Trimming took 3 bases from V and 2 from J; bases not matched to a gene: 6. CDR3: CASSFRDRPTYEQYF. The CDR3, as DNA: TGTGCCAGCAGCTTTAGGGACAGGCCCACCTACGAGCAGTACTTC.

The rearrangement joins TRBV18 to TRBJ2-5; no reliable D call. Trimming took off 0 bases at V and 4 bases at J, with 9 bases between the two ends. The CDR3 runs to 14 residues. CDR1 is KGHSH and CDR2 is LQKENI in the germline V gene. The CDR3 sequence is CASSPPMGGETQYF. CDR3 in DNA: TGTGCCAGCTCACCACCGATGGGTGGAGAGACCCAGTACTTC.